Listed here are 14 T cell receptor beta chains from one sample, sequenced in a study of shared clonotypes between healthy human individuals. Clones were read by immunoSEQ multiplex PCR, and TCRdb kept only the in-frame ones, dropping some. Here the sample spans roughly 1,500,000 clones, just under 99% being singletons. The sequenced sample was naive CD4+ T cells sorted from blood. Subset: CD45RA+ positively selected. All receptors derive from a man younger than 45 in good health.

The V call is TRBV6-1, the J call TRBJ1-4, with D tentatively TRBD1 (5 bases). CDR1 MNHNS and CDR2 SASEGT come from the germline V gene. The V end lost 6 bases, the J end lost 3 bases, and 14 bases lay between the germline ends. The CDR3 contains 15 residues. The CDR3: CASRGPGGANEKLFF. In DNA form, the CDR3 reads TGTGCCAGCAGGGGACCCGGAGGGGCTAATGAAAAACTGTTTTTT.

V usage is TRBV5-1 and J usage is TRBJ2-3; the match to TRBD2 covers 16 bases. The germline CDR1 and CDR2 sequences are SGHRS and YFSETQ. This CDR3 contains 16 residues. With V trimmed by 5 bases and J by 5 bases, 5 bases remained unmatched. The CDR3 DNA follows: TGCGCCAGCAGATCGGGACTAGCGGGAGGGCAAGATACGCAGTATTTT. This encodes CASRSGLAGGQDTQYF.

V usage is TRBV28 and J usage is TRBJ2-7, with D possibly TRBD2 on 6 matching bases. CDR3 size: 16 residues. V was pared by 8 bases and J by 0 bases, with 20 bases between. Germline loops: CDR1 MDHEN, CDR2 SYDVKM. As DNA, the CDR3 is TGTGCCAGCTTTGGGGGTCCCGGGACTGCCTCCTACGAGCAGTACTTC. This sequence encodes CASFGGPGTASYEQYF.

V is TRBV6-6 and J is TRBJ2-5, with no clear D. The CDR3 is 13 residues long. Germline loops: CDR1 MNHNY, CDR2 SVGAGI (reference sequence). V was cut by 5 bases and J by 7 bases, with 14 bases left in between. The CDR3 reads CASSRTADWTQYF. CDR3 bases: TGTGCCAGCAGTCGGACCGCCGATTGGACCCAGTACTTC.

The chain uses TRBV30 and TRBJ1-1; D perhaps matches TRBD1 (5 bases). Germline V gives CDR1 GTSNPN, CDR2 SVGIG (reference sequence). Deletions cut 5 bases from V and 0 bases from J, with 10 bases between. The CDR3 has 13 residues. This chain's CDR3 is CAWGVGVNTEAFF. CDR3 bases: TGTGCCTGGGGCGTAGGGGTGAACACTGAAGCTTTCTTT.

The chain has TRBV7-9 and TRBJ2-1, with D maybe TRBD2 (6 bases). Trimming removed 3 bases from V and 10 bases from J, with 22 bases in between. The CDR3 contains 16 residues. Germline assignment: CDR1 SEHNR and CDR2 FQNEAQ (reference sequence). CDR3 sequence (DNA): TGTGCCAGCAGCTTGACTAGGCTAATTCTGCTGGGCGAGCAGTTCTTC. It is translated as CASSLTRLILLGEQFF.

The chain joins TRBV18 to TRBJ2-5; D is undetermined. The CDR3 is made up of 14 amino acids. Trimming shortened V by 4 bases and J by 0 bases, and 9 bases separated the two germline ends. Germline CDR1 KGHSH, CDR2 LQKENI. The CDR3 DNA sequence: TGTGCCAGCTCACAACAGCCTTACCAAGAGACCCAGTACTTC. Protein product: CASSQQPYQETQYF.

The sample holds one count of this clone. The J gene is TRBJ2-7, the V gene TRBV5-1; 11 positions agree with TRBD1. The CDR3 sequence is 16 residues long. Germline V gene sequence: CDR1 SGHRS, CDR2 YFSETQ. The ends lost 2 bases at V and 1 base at J; junction bases unmatched: 5. CDR3 region: CASSFARDRGSYEQYF. CDR3 coding DNA: TGCGCCAGCAGCTTCGCCCGGGACAGGGGGTCCTACGAGCAGTACTTC.

The chain carries TRBV5-1 and TRBJ2-3; D is undetermined. The length of the CDR3 is 14 residues. V lost 4 bases, J lost 2 bases, and 11 bases lay in between. Germline CDR1 reads SGHRS; CDR2 reads YFSETQ. CDR3 sequence (DNA): TGCGCCAGCAGCCTACCTCCCGTCACAGATACGCAGTATTTT. This gives the protein CASSLPPVTDTQYF.

The rearrangement uses TRBV30 and TRBJ2-3, with a possible D match to TRBD2 (6 bases). In germline, CDR1 is GTSNPN, CDR2 SVGIG (reference sequence). The CDR3 is made up of 13 amino acids. Between the trimmed V and J ends, which lost 5 bases and 0 bases, there was a span of 9 bases. This CDR3 is CAWGGKSTDTQYF. The CDR3 DNA reads as TGTGCCTGGGGAGGGAAAAGCACAGATACGCAGTATTTT.

The chain carries TRBV7-3 and TRBJ2-7; D is unclear. The CDR3 has 13 residues. The germline gives CDR1 SGHTA, CDR2 FQGTGA. V was pared by 2 bases and J by 5 bases, with 10 bases between. CDR3 in amino acids: CASSLLSRDEQYF. The CDR3 DNA is TGTGCCAGCAGCTTACTTTCTAGAGACGAGCAGTACTTC.

CDR3 loop: CASSQPGTPSYNEQFF. CDR3 nucleotides: TGCGCCAGCAGCCAACCCGGGACTCCCTCCTACAATGAGCAGTTCTTC. V and J are TRBV4-1 and TRBJ2-1; maybe TRBD2 (6 bases). The CDR3 covers 16 residues. Looked up from germline, CDR1 is MGHRA and CDR2 is YSYEKL. V was shortened by 2 bases and J by 0 bases, with 11 bases between the two germline ends.

The rearrangement links TRBV29-1 to TRBJ2-7; D may be TRBD1 (6 bases). The CDR3 has 11 amino acids. Germline CDR1 SQVTM, CDR2 ANQGSEA. V was shortened by 7 bases and J by 6 bases, with 13 bases between the two germline ends. The CDR3 spells CSALRGSEQYF. As DNA, the CDR3 is TGCAGCGCTCTCAGGGGTTCCGAGCAGTACTTC.

The rearrangement links TRBV27 to TRBJ1-2; the D gene is possibly TRBD1 (5 bases). CDR3 length equals 14 residues. CDR1 MNHEY and CDR2 SMNVEV come from the germline V gene (reference sequence). Trimming removed 6 bases from V and 0 bases from J, with 11 bases in between. CDR3 DNA: TGTGCCAGCAGCGGACACGTAGCTAACTATGGCTACACCTTC. It specifies CASSGHVANYGYTF.